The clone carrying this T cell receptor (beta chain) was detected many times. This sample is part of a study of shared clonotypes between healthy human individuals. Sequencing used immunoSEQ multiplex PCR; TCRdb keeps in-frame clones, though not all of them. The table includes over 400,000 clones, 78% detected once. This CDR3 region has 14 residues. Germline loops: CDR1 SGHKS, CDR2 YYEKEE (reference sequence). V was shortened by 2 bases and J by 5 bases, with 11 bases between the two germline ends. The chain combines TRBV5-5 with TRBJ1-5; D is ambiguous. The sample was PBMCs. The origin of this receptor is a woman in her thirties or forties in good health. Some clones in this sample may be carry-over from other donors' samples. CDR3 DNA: TGTGCCAGCAGCTTAAGGACGGAACATCAGCCCCAGCATTTT. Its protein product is CASSLRTEHQPQHF. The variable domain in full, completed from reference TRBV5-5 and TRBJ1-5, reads DAGVTQSPTHLIKTRGQQVTLRCSPISGHKSVSWYQQVLGQGPQFIFQYYEKEERGRGNFPDRFSARQFPNYSSELNVNALLLGDSALYLCASSLRTEHQPQHFGDGTRLSIL.